Below are 15 T cell receptor beta chains sequenced from a single sample in a study of T-cell memory formation after mild COVID-19. TCRdb reprocessed the 5' RACE reads with MiXCR, giving one entry per CDR3 protein. The repertoire holds hundreds of thousands of distinct CDR3 sequences, with over 15% as singletons. The sequenced sample consisted of PBMCs or a T cell subset sorted from them (not recorded which). These receptors came from a man between 18 and 35 years old who had mild COVID-19 (a few samples of this study predate the infection). Cell type and time point are not known.

The chain links TRBV24-1 to TRBJ2-3, with 11 positions matching TRBD2. With 3 bases clipped from V and 6 bases from J, the junction kept 4 bases outside the gene matches. Germline CDR1 KGHDR, CDR2 SFDVKD. There are 15 residues in the CDR3. CDR3 region: CATSDPRTSGDTQYF. The CDR3 DNA follows: TGTGCCACCAGTGATCCCCGGACTAGCGGGGATACGCAGTATTTT.

This chain joins TRBV6-5 and TRBJ2-1; D unresolved. Germline V gene sequence: CDR1 MNHEY, CDR2 SVGAGI. Trimming cost V 2 bases and J 5 bases, with 7 bases left between them. The CDR3 loop spans 13 amino acids. CDR3 in DNA: TGTGCCAGCAGTTACACGGCAGACAATGAGCAGTTCTTC. This sequence encodes CASSYTADNEQFF.

The CDR3 is CSAKRTGGGLTDTQYF. The CDR3 nucleotides are TGCAGTGCTAAACGAACAGGGGGCGGGCTCACAGATACGCAGTATTTT. The V call is TRBV20-1, the J call TRBJ2-3, with TRBD1 matching over 9 bases. CDR3 length: 16 amino acids. Germline-derived CDR1 and CDR2 are DFQATT and SNEGSKA (reference sequence). V shed 4 bases, J shed 2 bases, and the junction held 10 bases outside the gene matches.

A few counts support this clonotype. The J gene is TRBJ2-3, the V gene TRBV28, with D perhaps TRBD2 (5 bases). The germline CDR1 and CDR2 sequences are MDHEN and SYDVKM. V shed 6 bases and J shed 0 bases, with 7 bases lying between them. This CDR3 has 13 amino acids. CDR3 sequence: CASRRGSTDTQYF. The DNA of the CDR3 is TGTGCCAGCAGACGAGGGAGCACAGATACGCAGTATTTT.

V usage is TRBV7-8 and J usage is TRBJ2-7, with 13 bases fitting TRBD2. Per germline, CDR1 SGHVS and CDR2 FQNEAQ. The V and J ends lost 5 bases and 4 bases, in that order; junction bases with no gene match: 11. CDR3 length: 17 amino acids. Here the CDR3 DNA reads TGTGCCAGCAGCCCGCACGGACTAGCGGGGGACGGATACGAGCAGTACGTC. Encoded protein: CASSPHGLAGDGYEQYV.

This chain connects TRBV3-1 to TRBJ2-2, with D possibly being TRBD2 (6 bases). CDR3 size: 15 residues. Germline lookup yields CDR1 LGHDT and CDR2 YNNKEL (reference sequence). V shed 2 bases and J shed 4 bases, with 11 bases lying between them. CDR3 in amino acids: CASSQTPGATGELFF. DNA for the CDR3: TGTGCCAGCAGCCAAACCCCGGGAGCCACCGGGGAGCTGTTTTTT. Full variable domain (rest looked up from reference TRBV3-1 and TRBJ2-2): DTAVSQTPKYLVTQMGNDKSIKCEQNLGHDTMYWYKQDSKKFLKIMFSYNNKELIINETVPNRFSPKSPDKAHLNLHINSLELGDSAVYFCASSQTPGATGELFFGEGSRLTVL.

This clonotype was detected a few times. The DNA of the CDR3 is TGCGCCAGCAGCTCGGGCGGACAGGGGTCGGATGAGCAGTTCTTC. As protein: CASSSGGQGSDEQFF. The chain has TRBV5-1 and TRBJ2-1; TRBD1 aligns across 9 bases. This CDR3 has 15 residues. Germline V CDR1 and CDR2: SGHRS, YFSETQ. The trim removed 3 bases at V and 8 bases at J, leaving 9 bases unmatched.

This clonotype was counted a few times. The chain couples TRBV6-1 to TRBJ2-7; TRBD1 matches 8 bases. The CDR3 has 13 residues. Germline V gene lookup returns CDR1 MNHNS and CDR2 SASEGT. With V trimmed by 2 bases and J by 4 bases, 1 base remained unmatched. The CDR3 loop reads CASSENRGYEQYF. The CDR3 DNA follows: TGTGCCAGCAGTGAAAACAGGGGGTACGAGCAGTACTTC.

This clonotype was seen more than once but under ten times. This chain joins TRBV3-1 and TRBJ2-5; a possible D gene is TRBD2 (6 bases). This CDR3 is 14 amino acids long. The germline CDR1 and CDR2 sequences are LGHDT and YNNKEL (reference sequence). Trimming pared 0 bases from V and 11 bases from J, leaving 16 bases between. The chain's CDR3 is CASSQDLAVPSQYF. CDR3 DNA sequence: TGTGCCAGCAGCCAAGATTTAGCGGTTCCGTCACAGTACTTC.

This clonotype was seen a handful of times. V is TRBV4-2 and J is TRBJ2-5, with 7 bases fitting TRBD1. Germline assignment: CDR1 LGHNA and CDR2 YNFKEQ. This CDR3 is built from 15 residues. J lost 5 bases, V lost 0 bases, and 6 bases had no gene match. This chain's CDR3 is CASSQDWTGWETQYF. CDR3 nucleotides: TGTGCCAGCAGCCAAGATTGGACAGGATGGGAGACCCAGTACTTC.

V is TRBV7-3 and J is TRBJ1-3; D possibly corresponds to TRBD1 (5 bases). Looked up from germline, CDR1 is SGHTA and CDR2 is FQGTGA. Trimming left V 5 bases short and J 7 bases short, with 15 bases between. The length of the CDR3 is 14 residues. The CDR3, as DNA: TGTGCCAGCAGCCAACAAGGCGGGGGGAACACCATATATTTT. Its protein product is CASSQQGGGNTIYF.

This clonotype was counted only a few times. The chain has TRBV5-1 and TRBJ1-4; no clear D. Germline CDR1 and CDR2: SGHRS and YFSETQ. This CDR3 is 17 amino acids long. Deletions cut 0 bases from V and 5 bases from J, with 17 bases between. CDR3 region: CASSLALLGANNEKLFF. As DNA, the CDR3 is TGCGCCAGCAGCTTGGCCCTGCTCGGAGCTAACAATGAAAAACTGTTTTTT.

This clonotype was seen a handful of times. The rearrangement uses TRBV24-1 and TRBJ1-2; D is ambiguous. CDR3 length: 12 amino acids. The germline V gene has CDR1 KGHDR and CDR2 SFDVKD. V shed 4 bases and J shed 5 bases, with 7 bases lying between them. CDR3 residues: CATSDGPYGYTF. The CDR3 DNA follows: TGTGCCACCAGTGACGGACCTTATGGCTACACCTTC.

CDR3 region: CSARRQASYEQYF. The CDR3 DNA sequence: TGCAGTGCTAGAAGACAGGCGTCCTACGAGCAGTACTTC. J is TRBJ2-7 and V is TRBV20-1; TRBD1 is a possible D gene (6 bases). Germline assignment: CDR1 DFQATT and CDR2 SNEGSKA (reference sequence). Trimming pared 2 bases from V and 1 base from J, leaving 9 bases between. The CDR3 extends over 13 amino acids.

The CDR3 DNA follows: TGTGCCAGCAGCTTACACGGGGTCTACAATGAGCAGTTCTTC. This codes for CASSLHGVYNEQFF. The gene calls are TRBV7-2 and TRBJ2-1, with D perhaps matching TRBD2 (5 bases). From germline, CDR1 is SGHTA and CDR2 FQGNSA. V was trimmed by 2 bases and J by 3 bases, leaving 8 bases between them. This CDR3 has 14 residues.